Listed here is a single TCR beta chain. Its antigen is as yet unknown. TCRdb called the reads again in MiXCR, with one record for every CDR3 protein. This table has fewer than 900,000 distinct CDR3 sequences, just under 30% appearing once. This specimen belongs to a study of T cell repertoires in cytomegalovirus infection. Study in general: CMV epitopes used comprised recently identified HLA-C-restricted ones and well-studied HLA-B-restricted ones. Through public TCR beta signatures, both CMV infection and matching HLA type were indicated.

The study's findings and limits: Identification of carriers of CMV plus the relevant HLA was achieved through cumulative public TCR beta family frequency. The study found HLA-C-restricted CMV-specific TCR beta clonotypes dominating the ex vivo response.

Germline CDR1 is SGDLS and CDR2 is YYNGEE. V was clipped by 1 base and J by 2 bases; unmatched bases: 3. This CDR3 has 15 amino acids. The receptor was derived from a human donor in good health (CMV status not recorded). Some clones in this sample may be carry-over from other donors' samples. The material sequenced was cultured CD8+ T cells from PBMCs, taken from culture after CMV antigen stimulation. The chain combines TRBV9 with TRBJ2-3, with 8 nucleotides matching TRBD1. The CDR3 sequence is CASSVRQGNTDTQYF. The CDR3 nucleotides read TGTGCCAGCAGCGTACGACAGGGGAACACAGATACGCAGTATTTT.